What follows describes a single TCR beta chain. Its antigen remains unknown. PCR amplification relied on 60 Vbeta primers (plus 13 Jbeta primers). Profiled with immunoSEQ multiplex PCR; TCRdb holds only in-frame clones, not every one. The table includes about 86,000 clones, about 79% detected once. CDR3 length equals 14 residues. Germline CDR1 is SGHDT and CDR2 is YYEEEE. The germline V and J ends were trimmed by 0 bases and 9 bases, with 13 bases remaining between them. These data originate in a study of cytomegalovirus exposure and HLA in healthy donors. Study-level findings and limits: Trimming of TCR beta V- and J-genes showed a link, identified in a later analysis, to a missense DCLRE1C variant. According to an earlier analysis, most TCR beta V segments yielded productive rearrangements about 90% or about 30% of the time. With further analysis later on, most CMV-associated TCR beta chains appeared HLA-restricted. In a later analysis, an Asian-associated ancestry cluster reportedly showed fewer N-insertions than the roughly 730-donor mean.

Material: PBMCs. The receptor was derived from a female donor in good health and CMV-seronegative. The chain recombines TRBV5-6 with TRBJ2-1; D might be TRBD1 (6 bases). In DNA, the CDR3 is TGTGCCAGCAGCTTGGGGCAGGGGTGGAGTGAGCAGTTCTTC. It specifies CASSLGQGWSEQFF.